The 2 T cell receptor beta chains given below trace back to one sample, sequenced in a study of blood T cell repertoires in COVID-19. Libraries were prepared by immunoSEQ multiplex PCR; TCRdb keeps only in-frame clonotypes and omits some of them. The data hold about 180,000 clones, with 86% observed a single time. The specimen sequenced was PBMCs or T cells enriched from blood (not recorded which). Receptors were obtained from a woman aged 30 to 39 who had recovered from COVID-19.

The chain has TRBV6-1 and TRBJ2-5; no firm D call. Trimming stripped 3 bases from V and 9 bases from J, with 11 bases between. The CDR3 is made up of 12 amino acids. Germline loops: CDR1 MNHNS, CDR2 SASEGT. The CDR3 bases are TGTGCCAGCAGTGAGCCCCAAAGAGCCCAGTACTTC. It yields the protein CASSEPQRAQYF.

The chain recombines TRBV2 with TRBJ1-2; 9 bases map to TRBD1. The germline CDR1 and CDR2 sequences are SNHLY and FYNNEI. The CDR3 length is 15 residues. V shed 3 bases and J 1 base; nucleotides not matched to a gene: 3. The CDR3 DNA is TGTGCCAGCAGTGATGGGACAGGGATTAACTATGGCTACACCTTC. It translates to CASSDGTGINYGYTF.